Presented here are 30 T cell receptor beta chains from one specimen sequenced in a study of blood T cell repertoires in COVID-19. Profiling relied on immunoSEQ multiplex PCR, and the TCRdb table lists in-frame clones only, not all of them. The sample includes around 140,000 clones, about 80% of them seen just once. The sample taken for sequencing was peripheral blood. The receptors shown here come from a man aged 45-65 years with acute or convalescent COVID-19.

J is TRBJ2-4 and V is TRBV6-1; 9 nucleotides agree with TRBD1. CDR3 length: 13 residues. With V trimmed by 2 bases and J by 8 bases, 1 base remained unmatched. Germline loops: CDR1 MNHNS, CDR2 SASEGT. This CDR3 reads CASSERQGDIQYF. In DNA, the CDR3 is TGTGCCAGCAGTGAAAGACAGGGGGACATTCAGTACTTC.

The chain combines TRBV6-5 with TRBJ2-2; D uncertain. CDR1 and CDR2 (germline): MNHEY, SVGAGI. CDR3 size: 15 residues. The V end lost 2 bases, the J end lost 5 bases, and 12 bases lay between the germline ends. The DNA for the CDR3 is TGTGCCAGCAGTTACGAGAGCCCCACGACCGGGGAGCTGTTTTTT. The encoded protein is CASSYESPTTGELFF.

This chain connects TRBV3-1 (or the pseudogene TRBV3-2) to TRBJ2-7; 9 bases agree with TRBD2. J lost 3 bases, V lost 0 bases, and 6 bases had no gene match. The germline V gene encodes CDR1 LGHDT and CDR2 YNNKEL (reference sequence). The CDR3 is 16 residues long. The CDR3 reads CASSQDASGGLYEQYV. Here the CDR3 DNA reads TGTGCCAGCAGCCAAGATGCCAGCGGGGGGCTCTACGAGCAGTACGTC.

This rearrangement joins TRBV30 to TRBJ2-3; unclear D gene. Trimming left V 2 bases short and J 6 bases short, with 6 bases between. Looked up from germline, CDR1 is GTSNPN and CDR2 is SVGIG (reference sequence). The CDR3 sequence is 11 residues long. The CDR3 loop reads CAWSKADTQYF. CDR3 bases: TGTGCCTGGAGTAAAGCGGATACGCAGTATTTT. The full variable domain, completed using reference TRBV30 and TRBJ2-3, is SQTIHQWPATLVQPVGSPLSLECTVEGTSNPNLYWYRQAAGRGLQLLFYSVGIGQISSEVPQNLSASRPQDRQFILSSKKLLLSDSGFYLCAWSKADTQYFGPGTRLTVL.

The V call is TRBV4-1, the J call TRBJ2-7, with 9 positions matching TRBD1. The junction had 3 bases not matched to a gene; V was cut back by 1 base and J by 5 bases. Germline loops: CDR1 MGHRA, CDR2 YSYEKL. The CDR3 runs 14 residues. CDR3 nucleotides: TGCGCCAGCAGCCAAGGGACAGGGGCCGACGAGCAGTACGTC. Its translation: CASSQGTGADEQYV.

This rearrangement joins TRBV28 to TRBJ1-2; 8 nucleotides line up with TRBD1. Unmatched junction bases numbered 10, after V lost 2 bases and J lost 5 bases. This CDR3 has 16 residues. Looked up from germline, CDR1 is MDHEN and CDR2 is SYDVKM. The CDR3 spells CASSLGAGGWFYGYTF. CDR3 DNA sequence: TGTGCCAGCAGTTTAGGGGCAGGGGGCTGGTTTTATGGCTACACCTTC.

The chain uses TRBV9 and TRBJ2-1; D is ambiguous. Germline assignment: CDR1 SGDLS and CDR2 YYNGEE. V dropped 2 bases and J dropped 0 bases, with 9 bases sitting between them. CDR3 size: 15 residues. The CDR3: CASSVSVSSYNEQFF. The CDR3 DNA follows: TGTGCCAGCAGCGTTTCCGTCAGCTCCTACAATGAGCAGTTCTTC.

The V and J genes are TRBV5-1 and TRBJ2-1, with TRBD1 matching over 11 bases. Losses at the gene ends were 0 bases for V and 7 bases for J; bases not matched to a gene: 21. This CDR3 is built from 21 residues. CDR1 and CDR2 from the germline V gene are SGHRS and YFSETQ. The CDR3 reads CASSLALRLYSWDRGENEQFF. The CDR3 region has the DNA TGCGCCAGCAGCTTGGCCCTAAGGTTATATAGTTGGGACAGGGGGGAAAATGAGCAGTTCTTC.

CDR3 nucleotides: TGTGCCTGGAGTATACGGGGGGGAACCGGGGAGCTGTTTTTT. This codes for CAWSIRGGTGELFF. The chain is built from TRBV30 and TRBJ2-2; 8 bases fit TRBD2. The CDR3 runs to 14 residues. The trim removed 2 bases at V and 5 bases at J, leaving 4 bases unmatched. Germline V gene data show CDR1 as GTSNPN and CDR2 as SVGIG (reference sequence).

The chain is built from TRBV19 and TRBJ1-5, with D possibly matching TRBD1 (5 bases). The CDR3 is made up of 14 amino acids. With 8 bases removed from V and 3 bases from J, the gap between germline ends came to 14 bases. Germline V gene data show CDR1 as LNHDA and CDR2 as SQIVND (reference sequence). CDR3 loop: CASYGRVDNQPQHF. The DNA of the CDR3 is TGTGCCAGTTATGGCAGGGTGGACAATCAGCCCCAGCATTTT. Full variable domain (rest looked up from reference TRBV19 and TRBJ1-5): DGGITQSPKYLFRKEGQNVTLSCEQNLNHDAMYWYRQDPGQGLRLIYYSQIVNDFQKGDIAEGYSVSREKKESFPLTVTSAQKNPTAFYLCASYGRVDNQPQHFGDGTRLSIL.

This clone is a singleton in its sample. At the DNA level, this CDR3 is encoded by other sequences in the same sample as well. The chain combines TRBV30 with TRBJ2-7, with a weak D call TRBD2 (6 bases). With 3 bases removed from V and 7 bases from J, the gap between germline ends came to 22 bases. The CDR3 is 15 residues long. Germline-derived CDR1 and CDR2 are GTSNPN and SVGIG (reference sequence). The DNA for the CDR3 is TGTGCCTGGAGGGGGAAAAGCGGGCGTGCGGGGGAGCAGTACGTC. Its translation is CAWRGKSGRAGEQYV.

The rearrangement uses TRBV10-2 and TRBJ1-1; tentatively, D is TRBD1 (6 bases). Germline-derived CDR1 and CDR2 are WSHSY and SAAADI. The CDR3 runs 15 residues. Trimming removed 0 bases from V and 6 bases from J, with 14 bases in between. The CDR3: CASSESWGLGAEAFF. The CDR3 region has the DNA TGCGCCAGCAGTGAGTCGTGGGGGCTGGGGGCTGAAGCTTTCTTT.

This chain uses TRBV4-1 with TRBJ1-6; 8 positions agree with TRBD1. Germline V gene lookup returns CDR1 MGHRA and CDR2 YSYEKL. The CDR3 runs 15 residues. V shed 8 bases, J shed 8 bases, and the junction held 11 bases outside the gene matches. The CDR3 sequence: CASEPGQGYDSPLHF. The CDR3 region has the DNA TGCGCCAGCGAACCAGGACAGGGTTACGATTCACCCCTCCACTTT.

This chain joins TRBV9 and TRBJ2-5, with D possibly being TRBD2 (6 bases). The CDR3 covers 13 residues. Deletions cut 0 bases from V and 9 bases from J, with 12 bases between. In germline, CDR1 is SGDLS, CDR2 YYNGEE. The CDR3 bases are TGTGCCAGCAGCGTAGGTAACTGGGAGGCCCAGTACTTC. This codes for CASSVGNWEAQYF. Together with reference TRBV9 and TRBJ2-5, the CDR3 gives the full variable domain: DSGVTQTPKHLITATGQRVTLRCSPRSGDLSVYWYQQSLDQGLQFLIQYYNGEERAKGNILERFSAQQFPDLHSELNLSSLELGDSALYFCASSVGNWEAQYFGPGTRLLVL.

The chain couples TRBV20-1 to TRBJ2-7; 8 bases align to TRBD1. Germline CDR1 is DFQATT and CDR2 is SNEGSKA (reference sequence). After removal of 3 bases from V and 1 base from J, the junction contained 5 bases not matched to a gene. CDR3 length equals 14 residues. Here the CDR3 reads CSASADRGSYEQYV. CDR3 sequence (DNA): TGCAGTGCTAGTGCTGACAGGGGTTCCTACGAGCAGTACGTC.

This clone was recorded a few times. The chain recombines TRBV5-4 with TRBJ1-2, with TRBD1 matching 8 bases. Germline CDR1 is SGHNT and CDR2 is YYREEE (reference sequence). Trimming removed 4 bases from V and 8 bases from J; junction bases left unmatched: 13. This CDR3 contains 15 residues. The CDR3 DNA follows: TGTGCCAGCAGCCTTTCTCTGGACAGGGTCGGAGGCTACACCTTC. It specifies CASSLSLDRVGGYTF.

This clone was counted once. The chain joins TRBV6-2 or TRBV6-3 to TRBJ2-7; a possible D gene is TRBD1 (5 bases). Germline V CDR1 and CDR2: MNHEY, SVGEGT. The length of the CDR3 is 14 residues. V shed 0 bases and J shed 3 bases, with 9 bases lying between them. The CDR3: CASSYSGVRYEQYF. CDR3 sequence (DNA): TGTGCCAGCAGTTACTCAGGGGTTCGCTACGAGCAGTACTTC.

The rearrangement uses TRBV5-4 and TRBJ2-2; D might be TRBD2 (6 bases). The CDR3 sequence is 12 residues long. The germline gives CDR1 SGHNT, CDR2 YYREEE (reference sequence). V was trimmed by 3 bases and J by 7 bases, leaving 7 bases between them. DNA for the CDR3: TGTGCCAGCAGCTCGGAGGGCGGGGAGCTGTTTTTT. Encoded protein: CASSSEGGELFF.

The chain has TRBV25-1 and TRBJ2-3; 14 bases map to TRBD2. With V trimmed by 5 bases and J by 4 bases, 5 bases remained unmatched. Germline V lookup: CDR1 MGHDK, CDR2 SYGVNS. CDR3 length equals 16 residues. In DNA, the CDR3 is TGTGCCAGCAGTCCCGGGACTAGCGGGGGCGCAGATACGCAGTATTTT. Translation gives CASSPGTSGGADTQYF.

This clone came up a few times. The chain combines TRBV2 with TRBJ1-1; D unresolved. The CDR3 is made up of 13 amino acids. Trimming removed 6 bases at V and 2 bases at J, with 10 bases between. CDR1 is SNHLY, CDR2 FYNNEI, per germline. The CDR3 region is CASSQEGNTEAFF. The CDR3 DNA is TGTGCCAGCAGCCAGGAGGGAAACACTGAAGCTTTCTTT.

Here the CDR3 reads CASSPASSARADTQYF. CDR3 nucleotides: TGTGCCAGCTCACCCGCTAGCAGTGCGCGCGCAGATACGCAGTATTTT. The chain couples TRBV18 to TRBJ2-3; D is perhaps TRBD2 (5 bases). There are 16 residues in the CDR3. CDR1 and CDR2 from the germline V gene are KGHSH and LQKENI. V gave up 3 bases and J gave up 4 bases, with 17 bases separating them.

This clone was counted once. The V gene is TRBV9, the J gene TRBJ1-5; TRBD1 is a possible D gene (6 bases). The V end lost 3 bases, the J end lost 0 bases, and 10 bases lay between the germline ends. Germline-derived CDR1 and CDR2 are SGDLS and YYNGEE. The CDR3 is 15 residues long. The CDR3 here is CASSATGVSNQPQHF. The CDR3 DNA is TGTGCCAGCAGCGCGACAGGAGTTAGCAATCAGCCCCAGCATTTT.

This clone has just one count. V is TRBV5-1 and J is TRBJ2-1; a weak D match, TRBD2 (6 bases). From germline, CDR1 is SGHRS and CDR2 YFSETQ. The CDR3 contains 16 residues. V dropped 0 bases and J dropped 1 base, with 11 bases sitting between them. CDR3 bases: TGCGCCAGCAGCTTGGATCCCGGGAGTTCCTACAATGAGCAGTTCTTC. This encodes CASSLDPGSSYNEQFF.

The CDR3: CAISGGTGGMNTEAFF. The CDR3, as DNA: TGTGCCATCAGTGGCGGGACAGGGGGGATGAACACTGAAGCTTTCTTT. This chain connects TRBV10-3 to TRBJ1-1; 11 bases align to TRBD1. The CDR3 spans 16 residues. V lost 4 bases, J lost 0 bases, and 4 bases stayed unmatched. Per the germline V gene, CDR1 is ENHRY and CDR2 is SYGVKD.

This chain joins TRBV5-4 and TRBJ2-1, with D perhaps TRBD2 (6 bases). Germline-derived CDR1 and CDR2 are SGHNT and YYREEE (reference sequence). This CDR3 is built from 16 residues. The V end was cut by 4 bases, the J end by 0 bases, with 14 bases between. CDR3 sequence: CASSIGGRSSYNEQFF. The CDR3 coding sequence is TGTGCCAGCAGCATCGGGGGTCGGAGCTCCTACAATGAGCAGTTCTTC.

V gene TRBV19 combines with J gene TRBJ1-2; TRBD1 aligns across 11 bases. Germline CDR1 LNHDA, CDR2 SQIVND (reference sequence). The CDR3 consists of 15 residues. The ends lost 5 bases at V and 2 bases at J; junction bases unmatched: 4. DNA for the CDR3: TGTGCCAGTAGTTCCCGGGACAGGGGGAACTATGGCTACACCTTC. This sequence encodes CASSSRDRGNYGYTF.

J is TRBJ1-3 and V is TRBV13; 9 nucleotides agree with TRBD1. V trimming: 6 bases; J trimming: 7 bases; junction bases outside the gene matches: 22. The CDR3 has 19 residues. CDR1 and CDR2 from the germline V gene are PRHDT and FYEKMQ (reference sequence). CDR3 bases: TGTGCCAGCAGTTCTACCGGGACAGGGATTCCCACTCTGAGGAACACCATATATTTT. This codes for CASSSTGTGIPTLRNTIYF.

In the case of this clone: This sample includes further DNA sequences coding for the same CDR3. V gene TRBV5-1 combines with J gene TRBJ1-2, with TRBD1 identical over 11 bases. V dropped 5 bases and J dropped 4; count of bases not matched to a gene: 4. The CDR3 consists of 14 residues. Per the germline V gene, CDR1 is SGHRS and CDR2 is YFSETQ. CDR3 nucleotide sequence: TGCGCCAGCAGTCCTGGGACAGGGGGCTATGGCTACACCTTC. Protein sequence: CASSPGTGGYGYTF. Together with reference TRBV5-1 and TRBJ1-2, the CDR3 gives the full variable domain: KAGVTQTPRYLIKTRGQQVTLSCSPISGHRSVSWYQQTPGQGLQFLFEYFSETQRNKGNFPGRFSGRQFSNSRSEMNVSTLELGDSALYLCASSPGTGGYGYTFGSGTRLTVV.

This chain connects TRBV19 to TRBJ1-1; TRBD1 matches 8 bases. This CDR3 comprises 13 residues. CDR1 and CDR2 (germline): LNHDA, SQIVND (reference sequence). The junction had 0 bases not matched to a gene; V was cut back by 2 bases and J by 4 bases. The CDR3 region has the DNA TGTGCCAGTAGTATACAGGGGGCCACTGAAGCTTTCTTT. This gives the protein CASSIQGATEAFF. Full variable domain (remainder filled in from reference TRBV19 and TRBJ1-1): DGGITQSPKYLFRKEGQNVTLSCEQNLNHDAMYWYRQDPGQGLRLIYYSQIVNDFQKGDIAEGYSVSREKKESFPLTVTSAQKNPTAFYLCASSIQGATEAFFGQGTRLTVV.

V and J are TRBV10-1 and TRBJ1-1; D is unclear. CDR1 WNHNN and CDR2 SYGVQD come from the germline V gene (reference sequence). The CDR3 runs to 13 residues. Trimming pared 7 bases from V and 0 bases from J, leaving 9 bases between. CDR3 nucleotide sequence: TGCGCCAGCAAAAAAACACTGAACACTGAAGCTTTCTTT. This translates into CASKKTLNTEAFF.